This T cell receptor beta chain was obtained from a study of sequential checkpoint blockade in melanoma. Whole-study context: First-line arms were nivolumab then ipilimumab, or the reverse, randomized 1:1. Both treatment sequences were followed by maintenance nivolumab.

TCRdb keeps only in-frame clones here, not all; method: immunoSEQ multiplex PCR. This table has roughly 34,000 clones, about 86% appearing once. Treatment in this sample: randomized to nivolumab then ipilimumab (arm A) or the reverse (arm B). Trimming stripped 0 bases from V and 4 bases from J, with 9 bases between. This CDR3 contains 14 residues. Germline-derived CDR1 and CDR2 are PRHDT and FYEKMQ (reference sequence). The TCR sequence derives from a human donor with melanoma. Sequences were derived from CD8+ T cells sorted from blood (inferred from file names), sampled from a patient given nivolumab and ipilimumab in sequence. V is TRBV13 and J is TRBJ1-2, with D perhaps TRBD1 (5 bases). The DNA for the CDR3 is TGTGCCAGCAGCTTAGGAGGGGTGGGCTATGGCTACACCTTC. Its translation: CASSLGGVGYGYTF.